This T cell receptor (beta chain) comes out of a study of graft-versus-host responses after intestinal transplantation. Sorted cells were CFSE-low CD3+CD4+ or CD3+CD8+ proliferating responders. The germline gives CDR1 MNHNY, CDR2 SVGAGI (reference sequence). This CDR3 spans 15 amino acids. Germline trimming cut 2 bases from V and 2 bases from J; bases unmatched to any gene: 3. Study conclusions and caveats: Among recipient marrow samples, GvH clones were found; some appeared first in ileum or blood.

The data were produced by immunoSEQ multiplex PCR, yet TCRdb's version contains in-frame clones alone and is incomplete. The data contain 8,500 to 11,000 clones, 30% to 40% of them singletons. The sequence was obtained from a human patient who was an organ donor for intestinal transplantation. Specimen: alloreactive CD4+ T cells from a mixed lymphocyte reaction culture, collected before transplantation. The subset was: CFSE-low proliferating T cells sorted from roughly six-day pre-transplant mixed lymphocyte reaction (GvH or HvG direction). The V gene is TRBV6-6, the J gene TRBJ1-5; 7 positions match TRBD1. CDR3 protein: CASSYDTGGNQPQHF. The CDR3 bases are TGTGCCAGCAGTTACGATACAGGGGGCAATCAGCCCCAGCATTTT.